A single sample is the source of the 3 T cell receptor beta chains below, sequenced in a study of blood T cell repertoires in COVID-19. Clones were read by immunoSEQ multiplex PCR, and TCRdb kept only the in-frame ones, dropping some. The sample lists roughly 75,000 clones, approximately 74% seen once, with 2% to 3% in the top ten. Sequenced sample: peripheral blood. The receptors stem from a human donor with acute or convalescent COVID-19. The donor label of this sample is uncertain.

The V and J genes are TRBV18 and TRBJ1-1, with D possibly being TRBD1 (6 bases). Trimming removed 0 bases at V and 4 bases at J, with 12 bases between. The CDR3 totals 15 residues. The germline V gene encodes CDR1 KGHSH and CDR2 LQKENI. CDR3 in amino acids: CASSPPVGGGTEAFF. CDR3 sequence (DNA): TGTGCCAGCTCACCACCGGTGGGAGGGGGCACTGAAGCTTTCTTT.

The rearrangement joins TRBV7-2 to TRBJ2-6; the match to TRBD1 covers 8 bases. The CDR3 is 18 amino acids. Germline values: CDR1 SGHTA, CDR2 FQGNSA. After removal of 1 base from V and 0 bases from J, the junction contained 5 bases not matched to a gene. The CDR3: CASSLGGQVSSGANVLTF. The CDR3 bases are TGTGCCAGCAGCTTAGGGGGACAGGTCAGCTCTGGGGCCAACGTCCTGACTTTC.

The CDR3 DNA reads as TGTGCCAGTAGCAACTACATGGGTGAAAAACTGTTTTTT. Protein: CASSNYMGEKLFF. The rearrangement uses TRBV19 and TRBJ1-4; D not certain. Trimming removed 6 bases at V and 7 bases at J, with 12 bases between. The V gene's germline CDR1 is LNHDA and CDR2 SQIVND (reference sequence). CDR3 length: 13 residues.